This is a list of T cell receptor beta chains from one sample in a study of blood T cells in healthy people across ages. TCRdb ran MiXCR on the 5' RACE reads and lists one entry per CDR3 protein. Among about 720,000 distinct CDR3 sequences, around 25% were seen once, and the ten largest hold 3.7%. Another study also made use of these data, one on T cells of mothers and their children.

The sequencing sample was made of blood. The receptors originated from a boy between 10 and 17 years old in good health. The CDR3 runs from the conserved cysteine through the conserved F or W. A D gene is named only where the DNA matches it firmly. Rows may omit the clone size; those that give it use once, few, many or a size class.

CDR3 DNA: TGTGCCAGCAGCGTAGGAACGGGGGAATACGAGCAGTACTTC
CDR3 protein: CASSVGTGEYEQYF
clone size: few
V gene: TRBV9
J gene: TRBJ2-7
D gene: .

CDR3 DNA: TGTGCCAGCAGTTTTCAACGCGGGTGGTACGAGCAGTACTTC
CDR3 protein: CASSFQRGWYEQYF
clone size: .
V gene: TRBV28
J gene: TRBJ2-7
D gene: .

CDR3 DNA: TGCAGTGCAATGGACAGGGGGCCTTCACCCCTCCACTTT
CDR3 protein: CSAMDRGPSPLHF
clone size: .
V gene: TRBV20-1
J gene: TRBJ1-6
D gene: TRBD1

CDR3 DNA: TGTGCCAGCAGCTCACCCCGTGACGGTAGCTCCTACGAGCAGTACTTC
CDR3 protein: CASSSPRDGSSYEQYF
clone size: .
V gene: TRBV6-6
J gene: TRBJ2-7
D gene: .

CDR3 DNA: TGTGCCAGCAGCGAAACGGGACTTCTTAATTCACCCCTCCACTTT
CDR3 protein: CASSETGLLNSPLHF
clone size: .
V gene: TRBV5-5
J gene: TRBJ1-6
D gene: .

CDR3 DNA: TGCAGCGCCTCGGGACAAAGGAGCTCCTACGAGCAGTACTTC
CDR3 protein: CSASGQRSSYEQYF
clone size: .
V gene: TRBV29-1
J gene: TRBJ2-7
D gene: .

CDR3 DNA: TGTGCCAGCAGTTCATTCCTCCCCACAGATACGCAGTATTTT
CDR3 protein: CASSSFLPTDTQYF
clone size: .
V gene: TRBV27
J gene: TRBJ2-3
D gene: .

CDR3 DNA: TGCGCCAGCAGCCAAGAACCTCCTCTACGGGCAACTAATGAAAAACTGTTTTTT
CDR3 protein: CASSQEPPLRATNEKLFF
clone size: .
V gene: TRBV4-3
J gene: TRBJ1-4
D gene: .

CDR3 DNA: TGTGCCAGCAGTGGTTCCAGCGGGCGAGACACAGATACGCAGTATTTT
CDR3 protein: CASSGSSGRDTDTQYF
clone size: few
V gene: TRBV2
J gene: TRBJ2-3
D gene: .

CDR3 DNA: TGTGCCAGCAGCCCTTACCCAGGGGGCAATGAGCAGTTCTTC
CDR3 protein: CASSPYPGGNEQFF
clone size: .
V gene: TRBV7-6
J gene: TRBJ2-1
D gene: TRBD1

CDR3 DNA: TGTGCCAGCAGCAAAGGACAGCAAGAGACCCAGTACTTC
CDR3 protein: CASSKGQQETQYF
clone size: many
V gene: TRBV2
J gene: TRBJ2-5
D gene: .

CDR3 DNA: TGTGCCAGCAGTTTATCGTTTGAAGGCGCCCGGAACACTGAAGCTTTCTTT
CDR3 protein: CASSLSFEGARNTEAFF
clone size: few
V gene: TRBV12-3/TRBV12-4
J gene: TRBJ1-1
D gene: .

CDR3 DNA: TGTGCCAGCAGTTTGGACAGGGAGCATCAGCCCCAGCATTTT
CDR3 protein: CASSLDREHQPQHF
clone size: .
V gene: TRBV27
J gene: TRBJ1-5
D gene: TRBD1

CDR3 DNA: TGTGCCAGCACCGATTATAGCGGGAGCTACAATGAGCAGTTCTTC
CDR3 protein: CASTDYSGSYNEQFF
clone size: .
V gene: TRBV27
J gene: TRBJ2-1
D gene: TRBD2

CDR3 DNA: TGTGCCAGCAGTTCCAGGGGACAGGACCCTCCTGGCTACACCTTC
CDR3 protein: CASSSRGQDPPGYTF
clone size: .
V gene: TRBV6-6
J gene: TRBJ1-2
D gene: TRBD1

CDR3 DNA: TGCAGCGTTGAGATGTCTCGGGGAGCCTATGGCTACACCTTC
CDR3 protein: CSVEMSRGAYGYTF
clone size: .
V gene: TRBV29-1
J gene: TRBJ1-2
D gene: .

CDR3 DNA: TGTGCCAGCAGTCTCCCCGGGACTGGCGGCAGGGATGAGCAGTTCTTC
CDR3 protein: CASSLPGTGGRDEQFF
clone size: .
V gene: TRBV27
J gene: TRBJ2-1
D gene: .

CDR3 DNA: TGCAGTGCCCCCGGGACAGGGGGCTCTGGGGCCAACGTCCTGACTTTC
CDR3 protein: CSAPGTGGSGANVLTF
clone size: few
V gene: TRBV20-1
J gene: TRBJ2-6
D gene: TRBD1

CDR3 DNA: TGTGCCAGCAGGACACAGGGCGGGAATTCACCCCTCCACTTT
CDR3 protein: CASRTQGGNSPLHF
clone size: .
V gene: TRBV28
J gene: TRBJ1-6
D gene: .

CDR3 DNA: TGTGCCAGCAGCTTCGGGTCCTGGGAGGAGACCCAGTACTTC
CDR3 protein: CASSFGSWEETQYF
clone size: .
V gene: TRBV7-2
J gene: TRBJ2-5
D gene: .

CDR3 DNA: TGTGCCAGCAAGACAGGGGGCAAAAACATTCAGTACTTC
CDR3 protein: CASKTGGKNIQYF
clone size: few
V gene: TRBV27
J gene: TRBJ2-4
D gene: TRBD1

CDR3 DNA: TGTGCCAGCAGCTTGGCGATAACTACCTCAACCTACGAGCAGTACTTC
CDR3 protein: CASSLAITTSTYEQYF
clone size: few
V gene: TRBV7-9
J gene: TRBJ2-7
D gene: .

CDR3 DNA: TGTGCCAGCAGCTCCGCGGGACATAACAATGAGCAGTTCTTC
CDR3 protein: CASSSAGHNNEQFF
clone size: .
V gene: TRBV7-3
J gene: TRBJ2-1
D gene: .

CDR3 DNA: TGCAGTGCTAGAGACGGCACAGATACGCGGTATTTT
CDR3 protein: CSARDGTDTRYF
clone size: .
V gene: TRBV20-1
J gene: TRBJ2-3
D gene: .

CDR3 DNA: TGTGCCAGCTCACCGGGGAGCGGCCACTACGAGCAGTACTTC
CDR3 protein: CASSPGSGHYEQYF
clone size: few
V gene: TRBV18
J gene: TRBJ2-7
D gene: .

CDR3 DNA: TGTGCCAGCTCCTTACAGGTCAATGAGCAGTTCTTC
CDR3 protein: CASSLQVNEQFF
clone size: .
V gene: TRBV7-2
J gene: TRBJ2-1
D gene: .

CDR3 DNA: TGTGCCAGCAGGACGGGACACAGCACAGATACGCAGTATTTT
CDR3 protein: CASRTGHSTDTQYF
clone size: few
V gene: TRBV12-3/TRBV12-4
J gene: TRBJ2-3
D gene: .

CDR3 DNA: TGTGCCAGCAGCCTACGTTCGAGCTCCTACGAGCAGTACTTC
CDR3 protein: CASSLRSSSYEQYF
clone size: .
V gene: TRBV27
J gene: TRBJ2-7
D gene: .

CDR3 DNA: TGCAGCGTTGACGGCAGTACAAACTATCTCACTGAAGCTTTCTTT
CDR3 protein: CSVDGSTNYLTEAFF
clone size: .
V gene: TRBV29-1
J gene: TRBJ1-1
D gene: .

CDR3 DNA: TGTGCCAGCAGCTTACGGGACACCGACTTCTTTTTCTACGAGCAGTACTTC
CDR3 protein: CASSLRDTDFFFYEQYF
clone size: .
V gene: TRBV11-2
J gene: TRBJ2-7
D gene: .

CDR3 DNA: TGTGCCAGCAGCGTAGGGTCGGCCTCTTTGAACACTGAAGCTTTCTTT
CDR3 protein: CASSVGSASLNTEAFF
clone size: few
V gene: TRBV9
J gene: TRBJ1-1
D gene: .

CDR3 DNA: TGCAGCGTGATAGCGGGAGCCGACTACGAGCAGTACTTC
CDR3 protein: CSVIAGADYEQYF
clone size: few
V gene: TRBV29-1
J gene: TRBJ2-7
D gene: TRBD2

CDR3 DNA: TGCGCCAGCAGCCAAGGGCAGCCTGGGGCCAACGTCCTGACTTTC
CDR3 protein: CASSQGQPGANVLTF
clone size: many
V gene: TRBV4-3
J gene: TRBJ2-6
D gene: .

CDR3 DNA: TGTGCCAGCAGTTTAGGGAGGGGAGGATTAACTGAAGCTTTCTTT
CDR3 protein: CASSLGRGGLTEAFF
clone size: few
V gene: TRBV27
J gene: TRBJ1-1
D gene: .

CDR3 DNA: TGTGCCAGCAGTGAATCAGGGGGATTTGAAGCTTTCTTT
CDR3 protein: CASSESGGFEAFF
clone size: once
V gene: TRBV2
J gene: TRBJ1-1
D gene: TRBD1

CDR3 DNA: TGTGCCAGCAGTGAACGGACTAGCGGCTACGAGCAGTACTTC
CDR3 protein: CASSERTSGYEQYF
clone size: .
V gene: TRBV27
J gene: TRBJ2-7
D gene: TRBD2

CDR3 DNA: TGTGCCAGCAGCGCGGGACAGGGCCCAGATACGCAGTATTTT
CDR3 protein: CASSAGQGPDTQYF
clone size: .
V gene: TRBV9
J gene: TRBJ2-3
D gene: TRBD1

CDR3 DNA: TGTGCCAGCTCAAATTCCGGGTTATATCGCTACACCTTC
CDR3 protein: CASSNSGLYRYTF
clone size: .
V gene: TRBV18
J gene: TRBJ1-2
D gene: .

CDR3 DNA: TGCGCCAGCAGATATACCGGGACAGGAAACTACGAGCAGTACTTC
CDR3 protein: CASRYTGTGNYEQYF
clone size: few
V gene: TRBV5-1
J gene: TRBJ2-7
D gene: TRBD1

CDR3 DNA: TGCAGCGTCCTCTACTACTACGAGCAGTACTTC
CDR3 protein: CSVLYYYEQYF
clone size: .
V gene: TRBV29-1
J gene: TRBJ2-7
D gene: .

CDR3 DNA: TGTGCCATCAGTCGGACAGGGGATTCTGAAGCTTTCTTT
CDR3 protein: CAISRTGDSEAFF
clone size: .
V gene: TRBV10-3
J gene: TRBJ1-1
D gene: TRBD1

CDR3 DNA: TGTGCCAGCAGCCAAATGGGGGCCCGACGGGAGACCCAGTACTTC
CDR3 protein: CASSQMGARRETQYF
clone size: .
V gene: TRBV5-6
J gene: TRBJ2-5
D gene: .

CDR3 DNA: TGTGCCAGCAGTCCATCCCACCTCTATGGCTACACCTTC
CDR3 protein: CASSPSHLYGYTF
clone size: .
V gene: TRBV28
J gene: TRBJ1-2
D gene: .

CDR3 DNA: TGTGCCAGCAGCGTACTACAGGGGGCGTCGGGGACCCAGTACTTC
CDR3 protein: CASSVLQGASGTQYF
clone size: .
V gene: TRBV5-5
J gene: TRBJ2-5
D gene: TRBD1

CDR3 DNA: TGCAGCGTTCTAGGGTCGGTCAAAAACATTCAGTACTTC
CDR3 protein: CSVLGSVKNIQYF
clone size: .
V gene: TRBV29-1
J gene: TRBJ2-4
D gene: .